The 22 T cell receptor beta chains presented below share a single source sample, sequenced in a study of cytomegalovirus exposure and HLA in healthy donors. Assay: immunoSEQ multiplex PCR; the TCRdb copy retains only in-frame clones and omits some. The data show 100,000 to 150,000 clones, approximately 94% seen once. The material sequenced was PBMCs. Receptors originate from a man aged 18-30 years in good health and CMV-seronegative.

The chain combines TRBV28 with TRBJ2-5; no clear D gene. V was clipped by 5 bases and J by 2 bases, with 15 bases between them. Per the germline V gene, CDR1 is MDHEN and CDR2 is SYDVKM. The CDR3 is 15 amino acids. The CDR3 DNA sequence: TGTGCCAGCAGTCCCCCGGGTAGGATACAAGAGACCCAGTACTTC. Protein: CASSPPGRIQETQYF.

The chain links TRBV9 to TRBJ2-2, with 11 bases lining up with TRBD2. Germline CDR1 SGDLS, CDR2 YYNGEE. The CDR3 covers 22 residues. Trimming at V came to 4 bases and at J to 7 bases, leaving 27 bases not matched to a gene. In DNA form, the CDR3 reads TGTGCCAGCAGCCCCATACCTCTCGCGACTAGCGGGATGATGTTGGCCGGCGGGGAGCTGTTTTTT. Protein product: CASSPIPLATSGMMLAGGELFF. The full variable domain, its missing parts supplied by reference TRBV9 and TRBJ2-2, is DSGVTQTPKHLITATGQRVTLRCSPRSGDLSVYWYQQSLDQGLQFLIQYYNGEERAKGNILERFSAQQFPDLHSELNLSSLELGDSALYFCASSPIPLATSGMMLAGGELFFGEGSRLTVL.

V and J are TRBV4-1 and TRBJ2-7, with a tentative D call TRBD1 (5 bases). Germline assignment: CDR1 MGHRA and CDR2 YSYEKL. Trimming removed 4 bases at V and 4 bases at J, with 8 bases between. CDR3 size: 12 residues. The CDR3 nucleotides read TGCGCCAGCAGCCCTTCAGGGTACGAGCAGTACTTC. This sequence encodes CASSPSGYEQYF.

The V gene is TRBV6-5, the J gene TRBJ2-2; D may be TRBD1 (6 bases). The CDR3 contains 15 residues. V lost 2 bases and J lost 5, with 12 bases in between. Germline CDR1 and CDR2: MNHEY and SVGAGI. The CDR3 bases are TGTGCCAGCAGTTACGGACAGCTGGGAACCGGGGAGCTGTTTTTT. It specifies CASSYGQLGTGELFF.

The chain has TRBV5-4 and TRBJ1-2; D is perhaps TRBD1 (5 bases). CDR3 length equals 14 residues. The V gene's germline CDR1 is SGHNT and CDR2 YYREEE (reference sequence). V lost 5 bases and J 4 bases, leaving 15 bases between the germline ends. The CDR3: CASRDGGGGYGYTF. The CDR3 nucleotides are TGTGCCAGCAGGGACGGGGGGGGTGGCTATGGCTACACCTTC.

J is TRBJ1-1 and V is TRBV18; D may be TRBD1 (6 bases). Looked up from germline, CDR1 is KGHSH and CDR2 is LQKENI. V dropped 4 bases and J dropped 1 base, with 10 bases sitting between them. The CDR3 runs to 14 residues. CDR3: CASSLTTGNTEAFF. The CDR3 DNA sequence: TGTGCCAGCTCACTCACGACAGGGAACACTGAAGCTTTCTTT.

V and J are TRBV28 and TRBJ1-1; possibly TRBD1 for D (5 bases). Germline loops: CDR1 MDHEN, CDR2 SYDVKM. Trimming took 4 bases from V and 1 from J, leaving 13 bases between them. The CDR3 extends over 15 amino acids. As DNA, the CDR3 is TGTGCCAGCAGTTCCCTGGGGGGGAGGAACACTGAAGCTTTCTTT. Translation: CASSSLGGRNTEAFF.

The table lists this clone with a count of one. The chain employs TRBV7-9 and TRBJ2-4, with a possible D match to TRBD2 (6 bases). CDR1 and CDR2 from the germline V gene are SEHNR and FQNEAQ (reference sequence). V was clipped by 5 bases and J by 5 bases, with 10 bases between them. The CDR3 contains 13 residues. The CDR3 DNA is TGTGCCAGCAGCGGGGGGATCCAAAACATTCAGTACTTC. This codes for CASSGGIQNIQYF.

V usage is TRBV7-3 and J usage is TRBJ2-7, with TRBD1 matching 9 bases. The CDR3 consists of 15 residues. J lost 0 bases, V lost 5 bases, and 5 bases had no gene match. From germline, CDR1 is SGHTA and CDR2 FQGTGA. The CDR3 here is CASSPGQGISYEQYF. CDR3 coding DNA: TGTGCCAGCAGCCCCGGACAGGGGATCTCCTACGAGCAGTACTTC.

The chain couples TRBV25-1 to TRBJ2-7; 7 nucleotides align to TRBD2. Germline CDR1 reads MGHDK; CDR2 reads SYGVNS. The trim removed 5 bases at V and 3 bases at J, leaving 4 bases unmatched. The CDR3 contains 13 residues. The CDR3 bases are TGTGCCAGCAGTACTAGCGCCGACTACGAGCAGTACTTC. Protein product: CASSTSADYEQYF.

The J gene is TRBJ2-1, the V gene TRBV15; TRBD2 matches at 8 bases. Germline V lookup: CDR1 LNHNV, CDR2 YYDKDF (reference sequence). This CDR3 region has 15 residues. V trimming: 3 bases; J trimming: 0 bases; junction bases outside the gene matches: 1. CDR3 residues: CATSSSGSSYNEQFF. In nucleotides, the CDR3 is TGTGCCACCAGCAGCAGCGGGAGCTCCTACAATGAGCAGTTCTTC.

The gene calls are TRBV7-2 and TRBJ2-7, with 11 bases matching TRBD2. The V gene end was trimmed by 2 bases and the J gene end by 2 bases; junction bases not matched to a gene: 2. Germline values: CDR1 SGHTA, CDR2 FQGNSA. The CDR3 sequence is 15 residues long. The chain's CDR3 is CASSLRLAGTYEQYF. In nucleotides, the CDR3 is TGTGCCAGCAGCTTACGACTAGCGGGAACCTACGAGCAGTACTTC. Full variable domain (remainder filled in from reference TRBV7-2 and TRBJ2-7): GAGVSQSPSNKVTEKGKDVELRCDPISGHTALYWYRQSLGQGLEFLIYFQGNSAPDKSGLPSDRFSAERTGGSVSTLTIQRTQQEDSAVYLCASSLRLAGTYEQYFGPGTRLTVT.

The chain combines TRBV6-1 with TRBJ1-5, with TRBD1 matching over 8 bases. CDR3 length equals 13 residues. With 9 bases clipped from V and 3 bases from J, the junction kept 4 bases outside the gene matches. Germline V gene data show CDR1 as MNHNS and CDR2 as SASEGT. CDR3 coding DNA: TGTGCCAGTCAGACAGGGGCCAATCAGCCCCAGCATTTT. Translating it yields CASQTGANQPQHF.

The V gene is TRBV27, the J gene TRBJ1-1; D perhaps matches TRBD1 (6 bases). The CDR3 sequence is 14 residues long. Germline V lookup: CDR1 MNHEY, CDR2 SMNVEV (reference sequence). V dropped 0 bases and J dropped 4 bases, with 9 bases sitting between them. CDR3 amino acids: CASSLSGGLTEAFF. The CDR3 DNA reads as TGTGCCAGCAGTTTATCGGGGGGGCTCACTGAAGCTTTCTTT.

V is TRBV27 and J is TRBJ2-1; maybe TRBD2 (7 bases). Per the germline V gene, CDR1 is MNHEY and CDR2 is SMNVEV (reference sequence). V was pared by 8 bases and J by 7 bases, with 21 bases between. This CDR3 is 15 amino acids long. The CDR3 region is CASSPRGGFLNEQFF. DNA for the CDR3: TGTGCCAGCTCGCCTAGGGGGGGGTTTTTGAATGAGCAGTTCTTC.

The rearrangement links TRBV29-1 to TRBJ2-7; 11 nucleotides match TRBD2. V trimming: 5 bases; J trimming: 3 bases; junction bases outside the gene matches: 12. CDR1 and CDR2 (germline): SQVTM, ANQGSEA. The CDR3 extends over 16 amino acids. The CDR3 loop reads CSVKTSGISDRYEQYF. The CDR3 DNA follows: TGCAGCGTTAAGACTAGCGGGATAAGTGATCGCTACGAGCAGTACTTC.

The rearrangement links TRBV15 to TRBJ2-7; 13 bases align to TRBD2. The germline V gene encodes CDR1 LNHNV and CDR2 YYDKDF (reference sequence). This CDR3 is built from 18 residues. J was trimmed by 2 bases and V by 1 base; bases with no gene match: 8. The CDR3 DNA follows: TGTGCCACCAGCAGAGCCCCGGGACTAGCGGGGCTTCCCTACGAGCAGTACTTC. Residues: CATSRAPGLAGLPYEQYF.

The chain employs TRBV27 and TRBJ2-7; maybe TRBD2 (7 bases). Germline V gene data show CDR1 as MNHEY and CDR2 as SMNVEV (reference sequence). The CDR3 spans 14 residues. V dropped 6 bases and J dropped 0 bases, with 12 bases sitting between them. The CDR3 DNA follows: TGTGCCAGCAGGCGGCGGGGGCCCTCCTACGAGCAGTACTTC. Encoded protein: CASRRRGPSYEQYF.

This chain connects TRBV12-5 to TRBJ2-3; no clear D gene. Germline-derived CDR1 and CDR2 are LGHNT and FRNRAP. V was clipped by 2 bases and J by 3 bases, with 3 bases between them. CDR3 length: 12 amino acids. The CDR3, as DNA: TGTGCTAGTGGTTTGCGGACAGATACGCAGTATTTT. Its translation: CASGLRTDTQYF.

CDR3 in DNA: TGTGCCAGCAGCCAAGAAAGCGGGGGGTTCTATGGCTACACCTTC. Its translation: CASSQESGGFYGYTF. The chain carries TRBV4-2 and TRBJ1-2; perhaps TRBD1 as D (5 bases). Trimming took 0 bases from V and 4 from J, leaving 12 bases between them. Germline V lookup: CDR1 LGHNA, CDR2 YNFKEQ. This CDR3 has 15 amino acids.

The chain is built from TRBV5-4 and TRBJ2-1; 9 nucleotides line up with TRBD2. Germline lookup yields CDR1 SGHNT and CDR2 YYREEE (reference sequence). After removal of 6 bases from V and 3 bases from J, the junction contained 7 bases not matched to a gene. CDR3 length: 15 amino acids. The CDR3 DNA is TGTGCCAGCATCCGAAATAGCGGGAGCTACAATGAGCAGTTCTTC. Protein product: CASIRNSGSYNEQFF.

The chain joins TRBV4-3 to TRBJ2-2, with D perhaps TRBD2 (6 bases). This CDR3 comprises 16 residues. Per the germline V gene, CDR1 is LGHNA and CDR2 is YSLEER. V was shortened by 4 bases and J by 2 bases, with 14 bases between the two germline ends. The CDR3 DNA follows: TGCGCCAGCAGCCCTTCCGGCGGGACCAACACCGGGGAGCTGTTTTTT. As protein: CASSPSGGTNTGELFF.